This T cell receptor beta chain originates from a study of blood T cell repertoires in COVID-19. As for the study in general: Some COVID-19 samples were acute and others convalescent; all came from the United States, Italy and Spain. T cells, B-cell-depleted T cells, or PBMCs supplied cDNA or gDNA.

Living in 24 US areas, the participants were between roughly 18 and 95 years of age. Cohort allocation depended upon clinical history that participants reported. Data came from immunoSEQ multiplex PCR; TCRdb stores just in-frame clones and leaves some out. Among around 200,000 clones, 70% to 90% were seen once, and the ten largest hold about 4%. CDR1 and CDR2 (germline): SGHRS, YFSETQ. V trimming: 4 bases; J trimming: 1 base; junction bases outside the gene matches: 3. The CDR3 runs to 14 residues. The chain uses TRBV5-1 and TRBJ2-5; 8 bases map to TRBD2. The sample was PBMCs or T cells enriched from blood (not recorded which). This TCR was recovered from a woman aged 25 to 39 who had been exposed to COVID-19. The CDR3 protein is CASSTGTSQETQYF. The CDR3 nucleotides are TGCGCCAGCAGCACAGGGACTAGCCAAGAGACCCAGTACTTC. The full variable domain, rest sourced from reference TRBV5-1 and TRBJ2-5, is KAGVTQTPRYLIKTRGQQVTLSCSPISGHRSVSWYQQTPGQGLQFLFEYFSETQRNKGNFPGRFSGRQFSNSRSEMNVSTLELGDSALYLCASSTGTSQETQYFGPGTRLLVL.